The text below deals with one T cell receptor beta chain. This sample is part of a study of blood T cell repertoires in COVID-19. Overall study context: Italy, Spain and the United States were the sources of the convalescent and acute COVID-19 samples.

V gave up 2 bases and J gave up 1 base; unmatched junction bases: 8. This CDR3 is built from 20 residues. Germline V CDR1 and CDR2: LGHNT, FRNRAP. In the original analysis: Using reference gene primer amplification, nucleated cell counts were estimated. The repertoire was sequenced with immunoSEQ multiplex PCR; TCRdb's copy has only in-frame clones and lacks some. That table gives V, J and clone size, and the DNA gave D and trimming. The table shows about 170,000 clones, with around 90% occurring only once. The TCR originated in a man aged 55-75 years with acute or convalescent COVID-19. The chain has TRBV12-5 and TRBJ2-1; 16 bases are shared with TRBD2. The specimen was peripheral blood. CDR3 sequence reads: CASGLIRGLAGGQSYNEQFF. DNA for the CDR3: TGTGCTAGTGGTTTGATCCGGGGACTAGCGGGGGGGCAATCCTACAATGAGCAGTTCTTC. The full variable domain, its missing parts supplied by reference TRBV12-5 and TRBJ2-1, is DARVTQTPRHKVTEMGQEVTMRCQPILGHNTVFWYRQTMMQGLELLAYFRNRAPLDDSGMPKDRFSAEMPDATLATLKIQPSEPRDSAVYFCASGLIRGLAGGQSYNEQFFGPGTRLTVL.